The 8 T cell receptor beta chains listed next were all sequenced from one sample in a study of blood T cell repertoires in COVID-19. Generated by immunoSEQ multiplex PCR, the TCRdb table keeps only in-frame clones and is missing some. The sample has approximately 250,000 clones, 70% to 90% seen once; the top ten hold just under 1%. Material: PBMCs or T cells enriched from blood (not recorded which). These receptors came from a woman in her 30s who had recovered from COVID-19.

This clone appeared a few times. CDR3 nucleotides: TGTGCCAGCAGGGCATCAGGGATGTACACTGAAGCTTTCTTT. It translates to CASRASGMYTEAFF. This chain joins TRBV7-2 and TRBJ1-1; weak D call: TRBD1 (5 bases). The CDR3 runs to 14 residues. Germline values: CDR1 SGHTA, CDR2 FQGNSA. With 6 bases removed from V and 3 bases from J, the gap between germline ends came to 14 bases.

V usage is TRBV4-1 and J usage is TRBJ2-1; D perhaps matches TRBD1 (7 bases). Trimming removed 1 base from V and 9 bases from J, with 19 bases in between. The CDR3 totals 16 residues. CDR1 is MGHRA and CDR2 is YSYEKL in the germline V gene. The CDR3 spells CASSQAPGGFLGEQFF. For the CDR3, the DNA is TGCGCCAGCAGCCAAGCCCCAGGGGGGTTTCTCGGTGAGCAGTTCTTC.

The chain joins TRBV6-5 to TRBJ1-3; perhaps TRBD1 as D (6 bases). There are 16 residues in the CDR3. V was shortened by 0 bases and J by 8 bases, with 17 bases between the two germline ends. From germline, CDR1 is MNHEY and CDR2 SVGAGI. The CDR3 here is CASSYSFVGEGDTIYF. The CDR3, as DNA: TGTGCCAGCAGTTACTCGTTCGTGGGGGAGGGGGACACCATATATTTT.

A word on this clone: Other nucleotide sequences from this sample produce the same CDR3. The chain is built from TRBV5-1 and TRBJ2-5; 7 bases align to TRBD2. The CDR3 covers 14 residues. Per germline, CDR1 SGHRS and CDR2 YFSETQ. V shed 0 bases and J 2 bases; nucleotides not matched to a gene: 1. The DNA of the CDR3 is TGCGCCAGCAGCTTGGCCGGGAGGCAAGAGACCCAGTACTTC. This translates into CASSLAGRQETQYF.

The chain carries TRBV2 and TRBJ1-3, with D tentatively TRBD1 (5 bases). The CDR3 is made up of 14 amino acids. V lost 7 bases and J 3 bases, leaving 13 bases between the germline ends. CDR1 SNHLY and CDR2 FYNNEI come from the germline V gene. The CDR3: CASTGVLGGNTIYF. CDR3 in DNA: TGTGCCAGCACGGGGGTCCTAGGTGGAAACACCATATATTTT.

The chain uses TRBV5-4 and TRBJ2-1; 13 nucleotides line up with TRBD2. Germline V lookup: CDR1 SGHNT, CDR2 YYREEE (reference sequence). With 3 bases clipped from V and 2 bases from J, the junction kept 8 bases outside the gene matches. This CDR3 spans 18 amino acids. The CDR3 region has the DNA TGTGCCAGCAGCTACAAAGGGACTAGCGGGATCCCCTACAATGAGCAGTTCTTC. It translates to CASSYKGTSGIPYNEQFF.

The J gene is TRBJ2-7, the V gene TRBV27, with 7 bases aligning to TRBD1. Per the germline V gene, CDR1 is MNHEY and CDR2 is SMNVEV (reference sequence). The CDR3 sequence is 14 residues long. Trimming cost V 3 bases and J 3 bases; bases outside gene matches: 5. CDR3 in amino acids: CASSFERQGYEQYF. CDR3 bases: TGTGCCAGCAGTTTTGAGAGACAGGGCTACGAGCAGTACTTC.

V and J are TRBV28 and TRBJ1-5; 10 bases are shared with TRBD1. This CDR3 is built from 14 residues. Germline-derived CDR1 and CDR2 are MDHEN and SYDVKM. V shed 4 bases, J shed 6 bases, and the junction held 3 bases outside the gene matches. The CDR3, as DNA: TGTGCCAGCAGTTCGACAGGGGGCGGTCAGCCCCAGCATTTT. Translating gives CASSSTGGGQPQHF.